This section outlines one T cell receptor beta chain sequence together with its context. The data are from a study of blood T cell repertoires in COVID-19. Study overall: Sites in the United States, Italy and Spain provided acute and convalescent COVID-19 samples.

How the authors handled the data: Estimation of nucleated cell counts was performed using reference gene primer amplification. Sequencing was performed with immunoSEQ multiplex PCR; in TCRdb, only in-frame clones are kept and a portion is missing. V, J and clone size derive from that table, while D and trimming were established from the DNA sequence. The sample records about 190,000 clones, approximately 91% being singletons. The receptor's source is a man between 35 and 55 years old with acute or convalescent COVID-19. Specimen: peripheral blood.

The CDR3 loop is CASRKDRVHGYTF. CDR3 sequence (DNA): TGTGCCAGCAGGAAAGACAGGGTCCATGGCTACACCTTC. This chain uses TRBV27 with TRBJ1-2, with 7 bases lining up with TRBD1. The CDR3 runs 13 residues. Per the germline V gene, CDR1 is MNHEY and CDR2 is SMNVEV (reference sequence). V shed 6 bases and J 6 bases; nucleotides not matched to a gene: 7.